The text below deals with one TCR beta chain. Its antigen is not identified. TCRB transcripts that were expressed got sequenced, as all of the isolated RNA had been reverse transcribed. Method: immunoSEQ multiplex PCR; TCRdb's copy keeps in-frame clones and lacks some. The data contain roughly 730,000 clones, 13% of them singletons. The germline gives CDR1 SEHNR, CDR2 FQNEAQ (reference sequence). The CDR3 extends over 16 amino acids. V lost 0 bases to trimming and J lost 6 bases; unmatched junction nucleotides: 7. The source of the sample is a study of beta chain features in type 1 diabetes. Study-wide results and limits: Shortening that was moderate but significant affected the TCRB CDR3s of Type 1 diabetes patients in all four CD4+ subsets.

The genes are TRBV7-9 and TRBJ2-2, with 7 bases that match TRBD1. The clonotype was recovered from a man aged 18 to 30 with type 1 diabetes. The sequenced sample was naive CD4+ T cells from blood. The CDR3 bases are TGTGCCAGCAGCTTAGCGACAGGGAAGTCGGCCGGGGAGCTGTTTTTT. Its translation: CASSLATGKSAGELFF.